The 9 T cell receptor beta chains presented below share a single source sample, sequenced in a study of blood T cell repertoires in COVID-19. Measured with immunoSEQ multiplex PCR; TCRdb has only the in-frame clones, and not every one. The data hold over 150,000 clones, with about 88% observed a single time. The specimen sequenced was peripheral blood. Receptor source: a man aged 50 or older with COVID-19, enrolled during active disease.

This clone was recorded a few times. CDR3 sequence: CASSQDLSIGYTF. DNA for the CDR3: TGCGCCAGCAGCCAAGACCTCAGTATTGGCTACACCTTC. This chain links TRBV4-3 with TRBJ1-2; the D is unclear. CDR1 is LGHNA and CDR2 is YSLEER in the germline V gene. This CDR3 has 13 residues. V shed 0 bases and J shed 7 bases, with 9 bases lying between them.

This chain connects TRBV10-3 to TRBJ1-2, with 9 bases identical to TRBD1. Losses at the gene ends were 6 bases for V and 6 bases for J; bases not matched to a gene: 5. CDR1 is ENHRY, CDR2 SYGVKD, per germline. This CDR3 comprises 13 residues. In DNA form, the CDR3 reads TGTGCCATCAGCCGGGACAGGGTGGATGGCTACACCTTC. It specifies CAISRDRVDGYTF.

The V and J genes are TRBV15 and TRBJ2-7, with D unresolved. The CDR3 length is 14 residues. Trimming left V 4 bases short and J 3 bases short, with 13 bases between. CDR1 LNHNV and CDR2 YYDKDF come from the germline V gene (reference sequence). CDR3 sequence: CATSTSDQLYEQYF. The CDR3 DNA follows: TGTGCCACCAGCACGAGCGATCAACTCTACGAGCAGTACTTC.

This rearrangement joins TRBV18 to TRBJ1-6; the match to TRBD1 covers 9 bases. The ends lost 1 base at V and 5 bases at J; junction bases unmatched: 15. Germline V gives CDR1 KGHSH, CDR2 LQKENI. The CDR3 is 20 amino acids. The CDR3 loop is CASSPLGTGRIGGNNSPLHF. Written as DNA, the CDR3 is TGTGCCAGCTCACCACTCGGGACAGGGAGGATAGGCGGAAATAATTCACCCCTCCACTTT.

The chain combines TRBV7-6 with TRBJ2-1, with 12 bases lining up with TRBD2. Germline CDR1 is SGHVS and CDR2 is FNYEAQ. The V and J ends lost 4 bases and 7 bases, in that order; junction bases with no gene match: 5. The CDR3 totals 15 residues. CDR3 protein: CASSSWTSGKNEQFF. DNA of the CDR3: TGTGCCAGCAGCTCCTGGACTAGCGGGAAGAATGAGCAGTTCTTC.

The CDR3 is CASSLGGRGTSGREVDEQYF. In DNA, the CDR3 is TGTGCCAGCAGCTTGGGCGGGAGAGGGACTAGCGGGAGGGAGGTCGACGAGCAGTACTTC. V gene TRBV5-4 combines with J gene TRBJ2-7; 16 positions agree with TRBD2. Losses at the gene ends were 0 bases for V and 5 bases for J; bases not matched to a gene: 14. There are 20 residues in the CDR3. Per germline, CDR1 SGHNT and CDR2 YYREEE (reference sequence).

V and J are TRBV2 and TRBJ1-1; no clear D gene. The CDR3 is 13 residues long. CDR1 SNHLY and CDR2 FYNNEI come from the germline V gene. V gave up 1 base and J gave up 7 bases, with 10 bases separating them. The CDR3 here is CASSEGRGSEAFF. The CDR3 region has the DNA TGTGCCAGCAGTGAAGGTCGCGGCAGTGAAGCTTTCTTT.

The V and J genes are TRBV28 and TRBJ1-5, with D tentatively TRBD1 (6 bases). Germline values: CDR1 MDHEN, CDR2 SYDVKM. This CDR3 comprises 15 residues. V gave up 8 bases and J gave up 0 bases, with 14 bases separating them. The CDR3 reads CASQPWDTSNQPQHF. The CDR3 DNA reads TGTGCCAGCCAACCCTGGGACACTAGCAATCAGCCCCAGCATTTT.

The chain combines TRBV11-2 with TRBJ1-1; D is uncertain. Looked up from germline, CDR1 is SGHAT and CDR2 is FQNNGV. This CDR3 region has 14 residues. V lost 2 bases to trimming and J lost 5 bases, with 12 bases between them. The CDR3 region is CASSLLGPGTEAFF. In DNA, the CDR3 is TGTGCCAGCAGCTTACTTGGACCGGGAACTGAAGCTTTCTTT. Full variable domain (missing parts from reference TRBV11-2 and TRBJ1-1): EAGVAQSPRYKIIEKRQSVAFWCNPISGHATLYWYQQILGQGPKLLIQFQNNGVVDDSQLPKDRFSAERLKGVDSTLKIQPAKLEDSAVYLCASSLLGPGTEAFFGQGTRLTVV.